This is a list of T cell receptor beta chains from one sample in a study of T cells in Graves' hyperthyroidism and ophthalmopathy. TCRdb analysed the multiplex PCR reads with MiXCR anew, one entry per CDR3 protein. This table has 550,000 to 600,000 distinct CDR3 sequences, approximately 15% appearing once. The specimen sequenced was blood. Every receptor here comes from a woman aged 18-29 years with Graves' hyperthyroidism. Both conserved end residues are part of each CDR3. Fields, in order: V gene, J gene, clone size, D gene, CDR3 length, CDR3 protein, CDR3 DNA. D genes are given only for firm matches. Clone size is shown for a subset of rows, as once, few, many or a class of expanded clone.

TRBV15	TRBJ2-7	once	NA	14	CVTSRDLGVYEQYF	TGTGTCACCAGCAGAGATCTTGGAGTCTACGAGCAGTACTTC
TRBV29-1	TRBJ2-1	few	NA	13	CSARWGLNNEQFF	TGCAGCGCCCGGTGGGGACTGAACAATGAGCAGTTCTTC
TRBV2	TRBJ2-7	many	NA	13	CALRSGTSYEQYF	TGTGCCTTACGAAGCGGAACCTCCTACGAGCAGTACTTC
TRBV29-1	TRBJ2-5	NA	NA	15	CSVDGGQGWSKTQYF	TGCAGCGTTGATGGTGGCCAGGGGTGGTCGAAGACCCAGTACTTC
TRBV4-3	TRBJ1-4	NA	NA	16	CASSLNAGQPNEKLFF	TGCGCCAGCAGCCTCAATGCGGGGCAGCCTAATGAAAAACTGTTTTTT
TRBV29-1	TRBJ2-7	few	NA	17	CSVGGRVGPQVGYEQYF	TGCAGCGTTGGGGGGAGAGTTGGCCCCCAAGTCGGCTACGAGCAGTACTTC
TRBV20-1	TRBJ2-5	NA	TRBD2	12	CSAESGSETQYF	TGCAGTGCTGAAAGCGGGAGTGAGACCCAGTACTTC
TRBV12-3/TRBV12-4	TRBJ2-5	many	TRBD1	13	CASRLGQGETQYF	TGTGCCAGCAGGTTGGGACAGGGGGAGACCCAGTACTTC
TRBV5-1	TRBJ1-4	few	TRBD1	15	CASSLAPGTGEKLFF	TGCGCCAGCAGCTTGGCCCCCGGGACAGGGGAAAAACTGTTTTTT
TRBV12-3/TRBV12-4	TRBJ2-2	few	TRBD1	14	CVSSRGQGGGELFF	TGTGTCAGCAGCCGCGGACAGGGTGGCGGGGAGCTGTTTTTT
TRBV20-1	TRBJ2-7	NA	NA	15	CSARMRGLRLYEQYF	TGCAGTGCTAGAATGAGAGGTTTGAGACTTTACGAGCAGTACTTC
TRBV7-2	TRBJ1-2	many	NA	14	CASSLATANYGYTF	TGTGCCAGCAGCTTAGCTACGGCTAACTATGGCTACACCTTC
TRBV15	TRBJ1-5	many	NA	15	CATSRDQGGNQPQHF	TGTGCCACCAGCAGAGACCAGGGAGGCAATCAGCCCCAGCATTTT
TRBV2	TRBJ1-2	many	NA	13	CATSRDMSYGYTF	TGTGCCACCAGCAGGGACATGTCCTATGGCTACACCTTC
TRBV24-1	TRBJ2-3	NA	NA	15	CATSEGGRSTDTQYF	TGTGCCACCAGTGAGGGCGGGCGCAGCACAGATACGCAGTATTTT
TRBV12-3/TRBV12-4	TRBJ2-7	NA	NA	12	CASSANRYEQYF	TGTGCCAGCAGCGCCAACCGGTACGAGCAGTACTTC
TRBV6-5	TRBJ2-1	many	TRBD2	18	CASSYSISQREYNNEQFF	TGTGCCAGCAGTTACTCGATTTCTCAGCGGGAGTACAACAATGAGCAGTTCTTC
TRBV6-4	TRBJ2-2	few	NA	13	CASGGGATGELFF	TGTGCCAGCGGAGGGGGCGCCACCGGGGAGCTGTTTTTT
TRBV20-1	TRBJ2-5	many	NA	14	CSAREPVHQETQYF	TGCAGTGCTAGAGAGCCCGTACACCAAGAGACCCAGTACTTC
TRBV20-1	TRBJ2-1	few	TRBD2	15	CSARSGTSLSYEQFF	TGCAGTGCTAGATCCGGGACTAGTTTGTCATATGAGCAGTTCTTC
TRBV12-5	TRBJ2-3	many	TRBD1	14	CASGPDRGSDTQYF	TGTGCTAGTGGTCCGGACAGGGGTTCTGATACGCAGTATTTT
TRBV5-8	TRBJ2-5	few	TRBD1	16	CASSLGTGIFLQAQYF	TGTGCCAGCAGCTTGGGGACAGGGATATTTTTGCAGGCCCAGTACTTC
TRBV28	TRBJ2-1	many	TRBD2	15	CASSKGLAGVWEQFF	TGTGCCAGCAGTAAGGGACTAGCGGGAGTTTGGGAGCAGTTCTTC
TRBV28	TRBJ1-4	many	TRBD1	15	CASRFDGTGYEKLFF	TGTGCCAGCAGATTCGACGGGACAGGGTATGAAAAACTGTTTTTT
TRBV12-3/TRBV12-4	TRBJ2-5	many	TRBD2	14	CASRTSGGGETQYF	TGTGCCAGCCGGACCTCCGGGGGGGGAGAGACCCAGTACTTC
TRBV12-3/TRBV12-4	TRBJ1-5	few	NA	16	CASSSQGEVSNQPQHF	TGTGCCAGCAGTTCCCAAGGGGAAGTAAGCAATCAGCCCCAGCATTTT
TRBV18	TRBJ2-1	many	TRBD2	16	CASSSLAGGSYNEQFF	TGTGCCAGCTCAAGTTTAGCGGGAGGTTCCTACAATGAGCAGTTCTTC
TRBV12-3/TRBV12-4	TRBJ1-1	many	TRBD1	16	CASSLGQGAVNTEAFF	TGTGCCAGCAGTTTAGGGCAGGGGGCGGTGAACACTGAAGCTTTCTTT
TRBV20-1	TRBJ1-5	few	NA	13	CSVAYTNEEPQHF	TGCAGTGTTGCCTACACGAATGAGGAGCCCCAGCATTTT
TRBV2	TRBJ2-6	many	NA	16	CASTTTELPGANVLTF	TGTGCCAGCACTACCACGGAGCTACCTGGGGCCAACGTCCTGACTTTC
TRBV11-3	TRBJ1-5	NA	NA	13	CASSFQTGQPQHF	TGTGCCAGCAGCTTCCAAACGGGCCAGCCCCAGCATTTT
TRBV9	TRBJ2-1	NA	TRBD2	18	CASSPELQGLARSNEQFF	TGTGCCAGCAGCCCAGAACTGCAGGGACTAGCGAGAAGCAATGAGCAGTTCTTC
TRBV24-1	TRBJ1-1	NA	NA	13	CATSDPENTEAFF	TGTGCCACCAGTGATCCAGAGAACACTGAAGCTTTCTTT
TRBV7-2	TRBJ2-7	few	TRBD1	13	CASRTGVWSEQYF	TGTGCCAGCAGAACAGGGGTTTGGAGCGAGCAGTACTTC
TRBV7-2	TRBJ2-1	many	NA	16	CASSENPGAAYNEQFF	TGTGCCAGCAGCGAAAACCCCGGAGCGGCCTACAATGAGCAGTTCTTC
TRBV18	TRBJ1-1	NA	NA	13	CASSPPESTEAFF	TGTGCCAGCTCACCACCGGAGTCCACTGAAGCTTTCTTT
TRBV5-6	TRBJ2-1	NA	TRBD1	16	CANSLGLGQGFFEQFF	TGTGCCAACAGCTTGGGTCTAGGACAGGGTTTTTTTGAGCAGTTCTTC
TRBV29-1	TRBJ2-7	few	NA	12	CSVKSLSYEQYF	TGCAGCGTTAAGAGCCTCTCCTACGAGCAGTACTTC
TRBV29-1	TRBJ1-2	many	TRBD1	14	CSVAGGVLDYGYTF	TGCAGCGTTGCAGGGGGCGTCTTGGACTATGGCTACACCTTC
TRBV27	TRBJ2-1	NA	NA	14	CASRDRDSYNEQFF	TGTGCCAGCAGGGACAGAGACTCCTACAATGAGCAGTTCTTC
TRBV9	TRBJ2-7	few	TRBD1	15	CASSARDRGSYEQYF	TGTGCCAGCAGCGCCCGGGACAGGGGTTCCTACGAGCAGTACTTC
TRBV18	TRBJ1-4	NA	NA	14	CASSPIGGDEKLFF	TGTGCCAGCTCGCCCATTGGAGGGGATGAAAAACTGTTTTTT
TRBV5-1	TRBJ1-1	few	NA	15	CASSLEFGADTEAFF	TGCGCCAGCAGCTTGGAATTCGGGGCTGACACTGAAGCTTTCTTT
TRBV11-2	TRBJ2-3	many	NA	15	CASSLRVDYTDTQYF	TGTGCCAGCAGCCTACGTGTGGACTACACAGATACGCAGTATTTT
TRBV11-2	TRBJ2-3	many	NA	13	CASSYRLADTQYF	TGTGCCAGCAGTTACCGACTCGCAGATACGCAGTATTTT
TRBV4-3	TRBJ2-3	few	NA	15	CASSRRAGDTDTQYF	TGCGCCAGCAGCCGCCGGGCGGGCGACACAGATACGCAGTATTTT
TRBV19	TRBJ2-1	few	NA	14	CASSIAGVNAEQFF	TGTGCCAGTAGTATAGCGGGAGTAAACGCTGAGCAGTTCTTC
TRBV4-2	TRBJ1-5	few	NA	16	CASSQGDTPKNQPQHF	TGTGCCAGCAGCCAAGGGGACACCCCTAAAAATCAGCCCCAGCATTTT
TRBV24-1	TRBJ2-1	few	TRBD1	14	CATSEIQGKDEQFF	TGTGCCACCAGTGAAATACAGGGGAAGGATGAGCAGTTCTTC
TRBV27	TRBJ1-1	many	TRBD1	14	CASSTDRLNTEAFF	TGTGCCAGCAGTACGGACAGGTTGAACACTGAAGCTTTCTTT
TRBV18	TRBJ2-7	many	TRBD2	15	CASSPPAGGPHEQYF	TGTGCCAGCTCACCACCCGCGGGAGGGCCCCACGAGCAGTACTTC
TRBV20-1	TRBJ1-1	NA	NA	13	CSARGGQGYGAFF	TGCAGTGCTAGGGGGGGGCAGGGGTATGGAGCTTTCTTT
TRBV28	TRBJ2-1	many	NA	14	CASSRQVTYNEQFF	TGTGCCAGCAGCCGACAGGTGACATACAATGAGCAGTTCTTC
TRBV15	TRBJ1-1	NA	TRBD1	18	CATSPQVPGQGTNTEAFF	TGTGCCACCAGCCCGCAAGTCCCGGGACAGGGGACGAACACTGAAGCTTTCTTT
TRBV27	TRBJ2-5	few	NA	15	CASSLYGSEQETQYF	TGTGCCAGCAGTTTATATGGCAGCGAACAAGAGACCCAGTACTTC